This T cell receptor (beta chain) was profiled in a study of cytomegalovirus exposure and HLA in healthy donors. This CDR3 is 15 amino acids long. V was trimmed by 5 bases and J by 0 bases, leaving 10 bases between them. Germline-derived CDR1 and CDR2 are SGHTA and FQGNSA. The PCR had 60 Vbeta and 13 Jbeta primers. In the authors' workflow: Counted up in a later analysis, unique TCR beta chains came to some 75 million, with around 11 million shared. This table comes from immunoSEQ multiplex PCR, and its TCRdb copy is limited to in-frame clones, with some not included. V and J calls and clone size are given by that table; D and trimming were obtained from the DNA. This sample has about 140,000 clones, with 70% to 80% found just once. Study-wide findings and caveats: Among immune exposure information, only CMV serostatus was available. Accurate prediction of most subjects' HLA-A and HLA-B alleles from TCR beta sequences was reported.

Points on this clone: Its specificity is unknown.

Among the donors, all were healthy bone marrow donors. The specimen was PBMCs. The receptor comes from a man younger than 35 in good health and CMV-seronegative. The rearrangement uses TRBV7-2 and TRBJ2-2; tentatively, D is TRBD2 (5 bases). The CDR3 bases are TGTGCCAGCAGCCCGTTAGCGTCGAACACCGGGGAGCTGTTTTTT. It codes for CASSPLASNTGELFF.